These 18 T cell receptor beta chains originate from one sample sequenced in a study of T cell responses to AZD1222 COVID-19 vaccine. The protocol was immunoSEQ multiplex PCR, while the TCRdb copy is restricted to in-frame clones and leaves out a portion. Of about 79,000 clones in the sample, around 81% are singletons; the top ten hold roughly a fifth. The specimen was peripheral blood, collected on day 0 of AZD1222 vaccination. These receptors originate from an adult in good health.

This clone came up a few times. The chain carries TRBV9 and TRBJ1-4; D gene uncertain. Germline V CDR1 and CDR2: SGDLS, YYNGEE. Trimming cost V 0 bases and J 8 bases, with 14 bases left between them. This CDR3 spans 15 amino acids. CDR3 DNA: TGTGCCAGCAGCGTAGCGGCGGAGCCCTGGGAAAAACTGTTTTTT. Protein product: CASSVAAEPWEKLFF. Filled out from reference TRBV9 and TRBJ1-4, the complete variable domain reads DSGVTQTPKHLITATGQRVTLRCSPRSGDLSVYWYQQSLDQGLQFLIQYYNGEERAKGNILERFSAQQFPDLHSELNLSSLELGDSALYFCASSVAAEPWEKLFFGSGTQLSVL.

This clone was counted a few times. The genes are TRBV3-1 (or the pseudogene TRBV3-2) and TRBJ2-2, with D possibly being TRBD2 (6 bases). This CDR3 has 15 residues. The V gene's germline CDR1 is LGHDT and CDR2 YNNKEL (reference sequence). Deletions cut 1 base from V and 5 bases from J, with 11 bases between. The CDR3 is CASSQGTTRTGELFF. The CDR3 region has the DNA TGTGCCAGCAGCCAAGGGACTACTAGAACCGGGGAGCTGTTTTTT.

The table lists this clone with a count of one. J is TRBJ1-2 and V is TRBV5-4, with TRBD1 matching over 7 bases. The CDR3 spans 14 residues. The V segment lost 4 bases and the J segment 2 bases; nucleotides outside the gene matches: 5. Germline CDR1 reads SGHNT; CDR2 reads YYREEE (reference sequence). CDR3 bases: TGTGCCAGCAGCAAAGGACAGGAAAACTATGGCTACACCTTC. Translation: CASSKGQENYGYTF.

This clone was recorded only once. The chain has TRBV29-1 and TRBJ2-3; TRBD1 matches 8 bases. V was clipped by 7 bases and J by 4 bases; unmatched bases: 4. CDR1 and CDR2 (germline): SQVTM, ANQGSEA. The CDR3 covers 12 residues. The CDR3 region has the DNA TGCAGCGGGACAGGGTTTGCAGATACGCAGTATTTT. As protein: CSGTGFADTQYF.

The chain combines TRBV21-1 with TRBJ1-1. TRBV21-1 is annotated as a pseudogene. The CDR3 extends over 14 amino acids. The CDR3 sequence: CASGPSGRNTEAFF. The CDR3 nucleotides are TGTGCCAGCGGTCCGTCGGGGAGGAACACTGAAGCTTTCTTT.

This clone was recorded only once. The CDR3 loop is CASSLTGGQPQHF. In DNA form, the CDR3 reads TGTGCCAGCAGCTTGACTGGAGGTCAGCCCCAGCATTTT. The V gene is TRBV12-3 or TRBV12-4, the J gene TRBJ1-5, with D uncertain. Trimming removed 6 bases from V and 6 bases from J, with 12 bases in between. The CDR3 spans 13 residues.

The chain links TRBV2 to TRBJ1-1, with unresolved D. CDR1 and CDR2 (germline): SNHLY, FYNNEI. The CDR3 runs to 13 residues. The V end was cut by 6 bases, the J end by 3 bases, with 11 bases between. In DNA form, the CDR3 reads TGTGCCAGCAGACCGGACCAGGACACTGAAGCTTTCTTT. This sequence encodes CASRPDQDTEAFF. The whole variable domain, filled in from reference TRBV2 and TRBJ1-1, reads EPEVTQTPSHQVTQMGQEVILRCVPISNHLYFYWYRQILGQKVEFLVSFYNNEISEKSEIFDDQFSVERPDGSNFTLKIRSTKLEDSAMYFCASRPDQDTEAFFGQGTRLTVV.

This clone was seen a few times. The chain combines TRBV7-6 with TRBJ2-5; TRBD1 agrees at 7 bases. The germline V gene encodes CDR1 SGHVS and CDR2 FNYEAQ. The CDR3 contains 15 residues. The V segment lost 0 bases and the J segment 6 bases; nucleotides outside the gene matches: 7. Here the CDR3 DNA reads TGTGCCAGCAGCTTAGCCACAGGGGTTGGACAGACCCAGTACTTC. Translating gives CASSLATGVGQTQYF. The complete variable domain, with remaining parts taken from reference TRBV7-6 and TRBJ2-5, reads GAGVSQSPRYKVTKRGQDVALRCDPISGHVSLYWYRQALGQGPEFLTYFNYEAQQDKSGLPNDRFSAERPEGSISTLTIQRTEQRDSAMYRCASSLATGVGQTQYFGPGTRLLVL.

This chain uses TRBV5-1 with TRBJ1-6; the D is unclear. Germline values: CDR1 SGHRS, CDR2 YFSETQ. This CDR3 is built from 14 residues. Trimming cost V 4 bases and J 9 bases, with 14 bases left between them. CDR3 protein: CASSPGSLSSPLHF. CDR3 nucleotide sequence: TGCGCCAGCAGCCCGGGGTCCCTGAGTTCACCCCTCCACTTT.

The chain joins TRBV6-4 to TRBJ1-2; the D gene is possibly TRBD1 (6 bases). The CDR3 spans 13 residues. Germline CDR1 and CDR2: MRHNA and SNTAGT. V lost 6 bases to trimming and J lost 8 bases, with 16 bases between them. CDR3 protein: CASRREGGYGYTF. CDR3 nucleotide sequence: TGTGCCAGCAGGAGGGAAGGGGGATACGGCTACACCTTC.

The chain is built from TRBV24-1 and TRBJ2-2, with D unclear. The CDR3 covers 13 residues. The germline gives CDR1 KGHDR, CDR2 SFDVKD. The V end lost 6 bases, the J end lost 1 base, and 5 bases lay between the germline ends. For the CDR3, the DNA is TGTGCCACCAGTAAGGGGAACACCGGGGAGCTGTTTTTT. Protein: CATSKGNTGELFF.

This clone showed up just once. CDR3 bases: TGCGCCAGCAGCGGTGACAGGGGGTACGAGCAGTACTTC. Its protein is CASSGDRGYEQYF. The chain recombines TRBV5-1 with TRBJ2-7, with 9 bases lining up with TRBD1. The CDR3 has 13 residues. Germline CDR1 is SGHRS and CDR2 is YFSETQ. Trimming cost V 4 bases and J 4 bases; bases outside gene matches: 3.

This chain connects TRBV6-1 to TRBJ2-5, with a possible D match to TRBD1 (5 bases). Per germline, CDR1 MNHNS and CDR2 SASEGT. Trimming left V 3 bases short and J 6 bases short, with 17 bases between. CDR3 length equals 15 residues. The CDR3 region has the DNA TGTGCCAGCAGTGATAGACAGCTCCTGGGAAAGACCCAGTACTTC. It encodes CASSDRQLLGKTQYF.

This clone was seen only once. The chain employs TRBV19 and TRBJ2-1, with D possibly matching TRBD2 (7 bases). The V gene lost 10 bases and the J gene lost 8 bases, with 21 bases spanning the gap. Per the germline V gene, CDR1 is LNHDA and CDR2 is SQIVND (reference sequence). This CDR3 has 14 residues. The DNA of the CDR3 is TGTGCCACCCGGACGGGAGGAGGGGGGGATGAGCAGTTCTTC. It specifies CATRTGGGGDEQFF.

This rearrangement joins TRBV19 to TRBJ1-4, with a tentative D call TRBD1 (6 bases). Germline lookup yields CDR1 LNHDA and CDR2 SQIVND (reference sequence). The CDR3 runs to 14 residues. Trimming took off 5 bases at V and 7 bases at J, with 14 bases between the two ends. CDR3 DNA sequence: TGTGCCAGTAGTTTCGGCACCAGGGGTGAAAAACTGTTTTTT. Its translation: CASSFGTRGEKLFF.

The rearrangement uses TRBV9 and TRBJ2-1; 10 nucleotides match TRBD1. CDR1 SGDLS and CDR2 YYNGEE come from the germline V gene. V lost 4 bases, J lost 2 bases, and 3 bases stayed unmatched. The CDR3 has 15 amino acids. CDR3 DNA sequence: TGTGCCAGCAGCTCGGACAGGGGGACCTACAATGAGCAGTTCTTC. Protein sequence: CASSSDRGTYNEQFF.

This sequence joins TRBV18 and TRBJ1-2; 8 bases match TRBD1. The ends lost 0 bases at V and 5 bases at J; junction bases unmatched: 8. The CDR3 is 16 amino acids. Germline CDR1 is KGHSH and CDR2 is LQKENI. The CDR3 nucleotides read TGTGCCAGCTCACCACCGACAGGGGCTGTTACTTATGGCTACACCTTC. It yields the protein CASSPPTGAVTYGYTF. Filled out from reference TRBV18 and TRBJ1-2, the complete variable domain reads NAGVMQNPRHLVRRRGQEARLRCSPMKGHSHVYWYRQLPEEGLKFMVYLQKENIIDESGMPKERFSAEFPKEGPSILRIQQVVRGDSAAYFCASSPPTGAVTYGYTFGSGTRLTVV.

The V call is TRBV7-9, the J call TRBJ2-7; TRBD1 agrees at 7 bases. The CDR3 is 12 residues long. V gave up 5 bases and J gave up 5 bases; unmatched junction bases: 3. From germline, CDR1 is SEHNR and CDR2 FQNEAQ (reference sequence). The chain's CDR3 is CASSLDRNEQYF. In DNA, the CDR3 is TGTGCCAGCAGCCTGGACAGGAACGAGCAGTACTTC.